This T cell receptor (beta chain) was identified during a study of regulatory T cells in long-lasting Graves disease. Noted time point: persistent/refractory GD, antithyroid drugs over 5 years with positive TRAb. Scientists built the TCR library using RNA that was extracted from PBMCs. There are many counts of this clonotype. What it recognizes is unknown. Overall study results and limits: Those with persistent disease had in common more public clonotypes (about 2,700) than new patients (about 970). Newly diagnosed Graves' patients had higher TCR diversity than persistent ones. The researchers studied only peripheral blood, not thyroid tissue.

Sequencing libraries for TCR beta were prepared with iRepertoire HTBI primers and Arm-PCR of CDR3 regions. TCRdb analysed the multiplex PCR reads with MiXCR anew, one entry per CDR3 protein. Of 600,000 to 800,000 distinct CDR3 sequences in the sample, 25% to 35% were seen once. CDR3 length: 14 amino acids. Germline CDR1 reads SNHLY; CDR2 reads FYNNEI. With 0 bases removed from V and 4 bases from J, the gap between germline ends came to 9 bases. Sequencing was performed on peripheral blood mononuclear cells (PBMCs), taken when the disease was refractory, from a patient treated with antithyroid drugs. This rearrangement joins TRBV2 to TRBJ1-2; no firm D call. The clonotype was recovered from a female donor with Graves disease. CDR3 sequence reads: CASSEASASYGYTF. The CDR3 DNA follows: TGTGCCAGCAGTGAAGCTAGCGCCAGCTATGGCTACACCTTC.